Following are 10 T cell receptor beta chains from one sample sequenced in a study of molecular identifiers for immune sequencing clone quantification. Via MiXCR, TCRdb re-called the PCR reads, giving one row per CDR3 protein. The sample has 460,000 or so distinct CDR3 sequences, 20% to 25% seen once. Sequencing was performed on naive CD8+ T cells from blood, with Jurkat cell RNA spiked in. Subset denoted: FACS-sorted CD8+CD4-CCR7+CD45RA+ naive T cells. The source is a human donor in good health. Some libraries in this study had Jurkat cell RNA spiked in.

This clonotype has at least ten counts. This chain's CDR3 is CASGLRPRGKNIQYF. Here the CDR3 DNA reads TGTGCCAGCGGATTACGACCCCGAGGCAAAAACATTCAGTACTTC. The rearrangement links TRBV12-3 or TRBV12-4 to TRBJ2-4; D unclear. CDR3 length: 15 residues. V gave up 8 bases and J gave up 3 bases, with 17 bases separating them.

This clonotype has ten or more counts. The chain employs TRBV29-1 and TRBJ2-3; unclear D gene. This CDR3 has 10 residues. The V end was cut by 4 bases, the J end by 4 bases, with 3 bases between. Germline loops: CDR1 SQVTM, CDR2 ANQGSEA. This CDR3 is CSVGSDTQYF. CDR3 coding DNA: TGCAGCGTTGGGTCAGATACGCAGTATTTT.

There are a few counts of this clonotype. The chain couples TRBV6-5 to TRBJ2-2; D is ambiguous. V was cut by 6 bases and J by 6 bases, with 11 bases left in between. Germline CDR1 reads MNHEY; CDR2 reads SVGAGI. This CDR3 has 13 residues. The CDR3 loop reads CASSPVPAGELFF. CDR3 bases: TGTGCCAGCAGCCCCGTTCCGGCCGGGGAGCTGTTTTTT.

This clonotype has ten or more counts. CDR3 in amino acids: CASSEARGLVGTEAFF. In DNA form, the CDR3 reads TGTGCCAGCAGTGAAGCCCGGGGTTTAGTGGGCACTGAAGCTTTCTTT. The V and J genes are TRBV2 and TRBJ1-1; D is unresolved. Germline V gene data show CDR1 as SNHLY and CDR2 as FYNNEI. Trimming stripped 0 bases from V and 4 bases from J, with 15 bases between. This CDR3 spans 16 amino acids.

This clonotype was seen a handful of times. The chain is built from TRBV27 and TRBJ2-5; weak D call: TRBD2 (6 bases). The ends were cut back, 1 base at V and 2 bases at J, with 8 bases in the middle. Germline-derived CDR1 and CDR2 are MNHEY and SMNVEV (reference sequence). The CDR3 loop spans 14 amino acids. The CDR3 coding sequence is TGTGCCAGCAGTTTATATGGGGGGCAAGAGACCCAGTACTTC. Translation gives CASSLYGGQETQYF.

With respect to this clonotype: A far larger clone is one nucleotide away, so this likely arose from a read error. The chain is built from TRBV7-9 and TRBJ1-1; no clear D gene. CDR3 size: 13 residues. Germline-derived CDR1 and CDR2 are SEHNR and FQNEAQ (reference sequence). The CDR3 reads CAGSLGSNTEAFF. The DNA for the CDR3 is TGTGCCGGCAGCTTAGGCAGTAACACTGAAGCTTTCTTT.

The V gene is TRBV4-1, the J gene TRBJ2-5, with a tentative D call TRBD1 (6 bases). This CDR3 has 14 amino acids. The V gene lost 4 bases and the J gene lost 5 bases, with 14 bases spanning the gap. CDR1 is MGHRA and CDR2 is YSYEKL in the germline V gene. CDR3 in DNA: TGCGCCAGCAGCCCATGGGTAGGGGGTGAGACCCAGTACTTC. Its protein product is CASSPWVGGETQYF.

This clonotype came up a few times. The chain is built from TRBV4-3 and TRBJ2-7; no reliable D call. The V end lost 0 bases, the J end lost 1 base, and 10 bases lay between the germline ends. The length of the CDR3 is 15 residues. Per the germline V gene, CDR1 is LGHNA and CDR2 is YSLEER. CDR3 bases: TGCGCCAGCAGCCAAGAGGGCGGCACTTCCTACGAGCAGTACTTC. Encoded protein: CASSQEGGTSYEQYF.

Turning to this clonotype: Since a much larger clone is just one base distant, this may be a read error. CDR3 residues: CASSFAHPDLAKNIQYF. Here the CDR3 DNA reads TGTGCCAGCAGCTTCGCGCACCCAGACCTAGCCAAAAACATTCAGTACTTC. The chain recombines TRBV7-9 with TRBJ2-4; D is uncertain. V lost 3 bases and J 0 bases, leaving 15 bases between the germline ends. Germline loops: CDR1 SEHNR, CDR2 FQNEAQ (reference sequence). CDR3 size: 17 residues. The variable domain in full, completed from reference TRBV7-9 and TRBJ2-4, reads DTGVSQNPRHKITKRGQNVTFRCDPISEHNRLYWYRQTLGQGPEFLTYFQNEAQLEKSRLLSDRFSAERPKGSFSTLEIQRTEQGDSAMYLCASSFAHPDLAKNIQYFGAGTRLSVL.

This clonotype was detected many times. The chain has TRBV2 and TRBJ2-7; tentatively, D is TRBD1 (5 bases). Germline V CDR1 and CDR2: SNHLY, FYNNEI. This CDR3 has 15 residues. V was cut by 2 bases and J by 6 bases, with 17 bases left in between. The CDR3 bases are TGTGCCAGCAGTGAACGCCAGGGCACGTTCTTCGAGCAGTACTTC. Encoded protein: CASSERQGTFFEQYF.